Detailed here is one T cell receptor beta chain. Its antigen is not identified. Sequenced by immunoSEQ multiplex PCR; TCRdb stores in-frame clones only, minus some. This sample has about 120,000 clones; around three quarters occur once, and the top ten carry 5.5%. Indicated time point: week 11, during vaccination. Doses comprised 300 ug of mutant IDH1 20-mer peptide each, plus topical imiquimod. V was cut by 0 bases and J by 2 bases, with 10 bases left in between. The germline CDR1 and CDR2 sequences are SGHVS and FNYEAQ. CDR3 length equals 15 residues. The sample is drawn from a study of a mutant IDH1 vaccine in newly diagnosed glioma.

The sample was PBMCs, taken from a glioma patient whose treatment included an IDH1 peptide vaccine. J is TRBJ2-5 and V is TRBV7-6; no clear D. The source of this sequence is a man in his forties with glioma. Here the CDR3 reads CASSLALRQQETQYF. In nucleotides, the CDR3 is TGTGCCAGCAGCTTAGCGCTGCGGCAACAAGAGACCCAGTACTTC. Full variable domain (remainder filled in from reference TRBV7-6 and TRBJ2-5): GAGVSQSPRYKVTKRGQDVALRCDPISGHVSLYWYRQALGQGPEFLTYFNYEAQQDKSGLPNDRFSAERPEGSISTLTIQRTEQRDSAMYRCASSLALRQQETQYFGPGTRLLVL.